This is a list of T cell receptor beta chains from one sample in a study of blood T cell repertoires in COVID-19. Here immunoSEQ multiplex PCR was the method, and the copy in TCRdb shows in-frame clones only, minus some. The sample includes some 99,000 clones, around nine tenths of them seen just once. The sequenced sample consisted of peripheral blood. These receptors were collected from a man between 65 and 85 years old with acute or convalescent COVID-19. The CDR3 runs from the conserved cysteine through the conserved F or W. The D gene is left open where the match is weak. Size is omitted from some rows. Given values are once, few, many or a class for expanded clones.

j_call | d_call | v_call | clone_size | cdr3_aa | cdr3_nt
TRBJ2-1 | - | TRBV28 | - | CASSVQGGFNEQFF | TGTGCCAGCAGTGTTCAGGGGGGTTTCAATGAGCAGTTCTTC
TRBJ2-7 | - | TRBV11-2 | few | CASSRVQGSNEQYF | TGTGCCAGCAGCCGCGTGCAGGGTAGCAACGAGCAGTACTTC
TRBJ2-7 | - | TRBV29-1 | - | CSVVTGDGYEQYF | TGCAGCGTTGTAACAGGTGACGGTTACGAGCAGTACTTC
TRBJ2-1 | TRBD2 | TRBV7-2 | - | CASSITSGGAGAYNEQFF | TGTGCCAGCAGCATCACTAGCGGGGGGGCCGGGGCCTACAATGAGCAGTTCTTC
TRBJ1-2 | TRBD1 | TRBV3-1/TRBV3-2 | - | CASSQPLGGLEGYTF | TGTGCCAGCAGCCAACCATTAGGGGGCCTAGAGGGCTACACCTTC
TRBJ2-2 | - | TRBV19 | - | CASSDSGTGELFF | TGTGCCAGTAGTGACTCAGGGACCGGGGAGCTGTTTTTT
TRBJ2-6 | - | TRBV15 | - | CATSTRGSGANVLTF | TGTGCCACCAGCACCAGGGGCTCTGGGGCCAACGTCCTGACTTTC
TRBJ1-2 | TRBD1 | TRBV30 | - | CAWSPGQGFGGYTF | TGTGCCTGGAGTCCGGGACAGGGGTTCGGCGGCTACACCTTC
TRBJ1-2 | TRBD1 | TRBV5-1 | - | CASSLGDREVYGYTF | TGCGCCAGCAGCTTGGGGGACAGGGAGGTCTATGGCTACACCTTC
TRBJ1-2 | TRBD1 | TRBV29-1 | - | CSVRLTGGADGYTF | TGCAGCGTCCGCCTAACAGGGGGAGCTGATGGCTACACCTTC
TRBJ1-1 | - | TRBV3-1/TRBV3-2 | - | CASSHRVMNTEAFF | TGTGCCAGCAGCCACAGGGTCATGAACACTGAAGCTTTCTTT
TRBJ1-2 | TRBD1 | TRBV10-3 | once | CAISGAPTGNYGYTF | TGTGCCATCAGTGGTGCTCCGACAGGGAACTATGGCTACACCTTC
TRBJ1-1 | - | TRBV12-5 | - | CASAPSGVSTEAFF | TGTGCTAGTGCTCCGTCGGGGGTCAGCACTGAAGCTTTCTTT
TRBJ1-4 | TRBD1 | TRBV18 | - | CASSPPDRDGEKLFF | TGTGCCAGCTCACCACCGGACAGGGATGGTGAAAAACTGTTTTTT
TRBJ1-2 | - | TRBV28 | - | CASSFSGANYGYTF | TGTGCCAGCAGTTTTTCAGGGGCTAACTATGGCTACACCTTC
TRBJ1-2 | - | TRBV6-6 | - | CASSTGQKANYGYTF | TGTGCCAGCAGTACCGGACAGAAAGCTAACTATGGCTACACCTTC
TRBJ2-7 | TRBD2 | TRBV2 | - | CASSGPRLAGGQYEQYF | TGTGCCAGCAGTGGCCCGCGACTAGCGGGGGGGCAGTACGAGCAGTACTTC
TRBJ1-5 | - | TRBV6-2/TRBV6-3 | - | CASSKDKDQPQHF | TGTGCCAGCAGCAAAGACAAGGATCAGCCCCAGCATTTT
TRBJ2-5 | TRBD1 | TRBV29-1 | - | CSVKGADQETQYF | TGCAGCGTTAAGGGGGCCGATCAAGAGACCCAGTACTTC
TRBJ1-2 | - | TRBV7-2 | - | CASSSSRQNYGYTF | TGTGCCAGCAGCAGTAGTAGACAGAACTATGGCTACACCTTC
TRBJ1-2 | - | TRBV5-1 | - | CASSLEPGSYGYTF | TGCGCCAGCAGCTTGGAGCCGGGGAGCTATGGCTACACCTTC
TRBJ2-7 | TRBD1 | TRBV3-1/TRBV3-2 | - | CASSLDRTGEQYF | TGTGCCAGCAGCCTGGACAGGACGGGCGAGCAGTACTTC
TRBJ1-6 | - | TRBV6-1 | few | CASSEQGYNSPLHF | TGTGCCAGCAGTGAACAGGGGTACAATTCACCCCTCCACTTT
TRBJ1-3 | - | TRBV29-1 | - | CSVRVTSGNTIYF | TGCAGCGTTCGTGTTACTTCTGGAAACACCATATATTTT
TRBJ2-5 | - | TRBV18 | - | CASSTGQETQYF | TGTGCCAGCTCGACAGGTCAAGAGACCCAGTACTTC
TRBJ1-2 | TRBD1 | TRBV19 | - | CASSTRTGGYGYTF | TGTGCCAGTAGTACGCGAACAGGGGGCTATGGCTACACCTTC
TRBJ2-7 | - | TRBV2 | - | CASSATDYEQYF | TGTGCCAGCAGTGCGACAGATTACGAGCAGTACTTC
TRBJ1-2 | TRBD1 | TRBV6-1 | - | CASSETGGNYGYTF | TGTGCCAGCAGTGAGACAGGGGGTAACTATGGCTACACCTTC